The 32 T cell receptor beta chains listed next were all sequenced from one sample in a study of T cells in Graves' hyperthyroidism and ophthalmopathy. The CDR3 regions of TCR beta were amplified from RNA transcripts. The TCR CDR3 was amplified in a first-round RT-PCR using the HTBI primer set. TCRdb reprocessed the multiplex PCR reads with MiXCR, giving one entry per CDR3 protein. The sample lists around 600,000 distinct CDR3 sequences, 45% occurring once. Sequencing used peripheral blood or thyroid tissue (not recorded which). Source of these receptors: an adult man with Graves' disease, either hyperthyroidism or ophthalmopathy (not recorded which).

For this clonotype: At one of its ends the junction is not consistent with the germline gene, which may arise from a read error. The CDR3 spells CASSGTGQGSNEKLFF. The DNA of the CDR3 is TGTGCTAGCAGCGGGACCGGACAGGGATCTAATGAAAAACTGTTTTTT. This chain joins TRBV7-7 and TRBJ1-4; 8 nucleotides match TRBD1. This CDR3 region has 16 residues. The germline gives CDR1 SSHAT, CDR2 FNYEAQ (reference sequence).

The genes are TRBV7-6 and TRBJ2-7, with 10 bases lining up with TRBD2. The CDR3 has 14 amino acids. With V trimmed by 3 bases and J by 4 bases, 3 bases remained unmatched. Germline values: CDR1 SGHVS, CDR2 FNYEAQ. The CDR3 DNA is TGTGCCAGCAGCTTCGGACTAGCGGAGTACGAGCAGTACTTC. Translation gives CASSFGLAEYEQYF.

The chain recombines TRBV7-9 with TRBJ1-1; D not certain. V was pared by 11 bases and J by 11 bases, with 18 bases between. Germline CDR1 reads SEHNR; CDR2 reads FQNEAQ (reference sequence). The CDR3 totals 11 residues. Here the CDR3 reads CAWSVLSEAFF. CDR3 sequence (DNA): TGTGCCTGGAGTGTACTCAGCGAGGCTTTCTTT.

The chain joins TRBV20-1 to TRBJ1-6; 8 positions match TRBD1. This CDR3 is built from 15 residues. The V segment lost 1 base and the J segment 3 bases; nucleotides outside the gene matches: 2. CDR1 is DFQATT, CDR2 SNEGSKA, per germline (reference sequence). The CDR3 protein is CSARVGQGYNSPLHF. The DNA for the CDR3 is TGCAGTGCTAGAGTTGGACAGGGCTATAATTCACCCCTCCACTTT.

The chain links TRBV5-8 to TRBJ2-7; D might be TRBD1 (5 bases). Germline V gene data show CDR1 as SGHTS and CDR2 as YDEGEE. This CDR3 has 14 amino acids. V was shortened by 8 bases and J by 1 base, with 16 bases between the two germline ends. The CDR3 DNA reads TGTGCCAGTAGCCCGACAGTAAGATCCTACGAGCAGTACTTC. As protein: CASSPTVRSYEQYF. The complete variable domain, with remaining parts taken from reference TRBV5-8 and TRBJ2-7, reads EAGVTQSPTHLIKTRGQQATLRCSPISGHTSVYWYQQALGLGLQFLLWYDEGEERNRGNFPPRFSGRQFPNYSSELNVNALELEDSALYLCASSPTVRSYEQYFGPGTRLTVT.

Concerning this clonotype: A much larger clonotype is one base distant, so this may be a read error. The chain carries TRBV7-2 and TRBJ1-5; a weak D match, TRBD1 (5 bases). The V and J ends lost 1 base and 6 bases respectively, with 13 bases between them. This CDR3 is built from 15 residues. CDR1 is SGHTA, CDR2 FQGNSA, per germline. The CDR3 DNA reads TGTGCCAGCAGCTTAGATGAGGGGCGCTTTCAGCCCCAGCATTTT. Amino acid sequence: CASSLDEGRFQPQHF.

This chain links TRBV7-9 with TRBJ2-7; D ambiguous. The CDR3 covers 11 residues. Germline assignment: CDR1 SEHNR and CDR2 FQNEAQ (reference sequence). Trimming took off 6 bases at V and 6 bases at J, with 9 bases between the two ends. DNA of the CDR3: TGTGCCAGCAGTTTATCTAGCGAGCAGTACTTC. Translated: CASSLSSEQYF.

The V and J genes are TRBV6-1 and TRBJ1-2, with 7 positions matching TRBD1. CDR1 is MNHNS and CDR2 is SASEGT in the germline V gene. J gave up 0 bases and V 6 bases, and 10 bases lay outside the gene matches. The CDR3 loop spans 16 amino acids. In nucleotides, the CDR3 is TGTGCCAGCAGGAATATCCGACAGGGCCCTAACTATGGCTACACCTTC. Its protein product is CASRNIRQGPNYGYTF.

To note about this clonotype: Possible read error: a much larger clone is one base away. The chain carries TRBV15 and TRBJ2-7; no firm D call. Germline CDR1 is LNHNV and CDR2 is YYDKDF (reference sequence). The CDR3 extends over 13 amino acids. Here the CDR3 DNA reads TGTGCCACCAGCGGAGATCTCCCTGTTGAGCAGTACTTC. Translated: CATSGDLPVEQYF.

The V call is TRBV29-1, the J call TRBJ2-6, with a weak D call TRBD2 (5 bases). Germline CDR1 and CDR2: SQVTM and ANQGSEA. This CDR3 region has 17 residues. V was cut by 4 bases and J by 0 bases, with 16 bases left in between. CDR3 loop: CSVVPKDSSSGANVLTF. The CDR3 bases are TGCAGCGTTGTCCCCAAGGACTCTAGCTCTGGGGCCAACGTCCTGACTTTC.

In its sample, this clonotype was seen many times. J is TRBJ1-2 and V is TRBV7-2; TRBD1 might be the D (5 bases). Deletions cut 5 bases from V and 0 bases from J, with 16 bases between. Germline V gene data show CDR1 as SGHTA and CDR2 as FQGNSA. CDR3 length: 16 amino acids. This CDR3 is CASSPSTGLANYGYTF. DNA for the CDR3: TGTGCCAGCAGCCCATCGACGGGGCTAGCTAACTATGGCTACACCTTC.

This clonotype was seen a single time. This chain joins TRBV20-1 and TRBJ2-7; D could derive from TRBD1 or TRBD2 (5 bases each). CDR1 is DFQATT and CDR2 is SNEGSKA in the germline V gene (reference sequence). The CDR3 is made up of 12 amino acids. The ends were cut back, 6 bases at V and 4 bases at J, with 13 bases in the middle. CDR3 protein: CSAQTGGYEQYF. The CDR3 DNA is TGCAGTGCCCAGACTGGGGGTTACGAGCAGTACTTC.

This clonotype has only a few counts. As DNA, the CDR3 is TGCAGCGTTGGGGACGGGCAAAAGGAGCCCCTCCACTTT. Translation gives CSVGDGQKEPLHF. This chain joins TRBV29-1 and TRBJ1-6, with D possibly matching TRBD1 (5 bases). The CDR3 contains 13 residues. Germline V gene data show CDR1 as SQVTM and CDR2 as ANQGSEA. Trimming removed 4 bases at V and 13 bases at J, with 17 bases between.

This clonotype was detected only a few times. The chain combines TRBV20-1 with TRBJ1-5; TRBD1 might be the D (5 bases). The V gene lost 5 bases and the J gene lost 1 base, with 12 bases spanning the gap. This CDR3 comprises 14 residues. The germline V gene has CDR1 DFQATT and CDR2 SNEGSKA (reference sequence). CDR3 sequence: CSASPGHSNQPQHF. In DNA form, the CDR3 reads TGCAGTGCTTCGCCTGGACACAGCAATCAGCCCCAGCATTTT.

On this clonotype: This clone may be a read error of a much larger clone one base away. The chain employs TRBV7-9 and TRBJ2-7, with 8 bases identical to TRBD1. The CDR3 covers 13 residues. J lost 5 bases, V lost 4 bases, and 4 bases had no gene match. CDR1 is SEHNR, CDR2 FQNEAQ, per germline (reference sequence). CDR3: CASSWTGSDEQYF. The CDR3 bases are TGTGCCAGCAGCTGGACAGGGAGCGACGAGCAGTACTTC.

In regard to this clonotype: A much larger clone sits a single nucleotide away, making a read error possible. J is TRBJ2-5 and V is TRBV20-1; D possibly corresponds to TRBD2 (6 bases). Germline V gives CDR1 DFQATT, CDR2 SNEGSKA (reference sequence). Deletions cut 4 bases from V and 8 bases from J, with 23 bases between. The CDR3 sequence is 15 residues long. The CDR3 region has the DNA TGCAGTGCTAAAGACGGGGCCTCACTAGCCCCTACCCAGTACTTC. Translated: CSAKDGASLAPTQYF.

At least ten counts were recorded for this clonotype. The V gene is TRBV7-9, the J gene TRBJ1-3; weak D call: TRBD1 (6 bases). CDR1 and CDR2 from the germline V gene are SEHNR and FQNEAQ (reference sequence). This CDR3 has 14 amino acids. Trimming cost V 6 bases and J 4 bases, with 13 bases left between them. CDR3 residues: CASRYTGSGNTIYF. CDR3 nucleotide sequence: TGTGCCAGCAGGTACACAGGGTCCGGAAACACCATATATTTT.

This clonotype has more than one count but fewer than ten. The junction shows a germline mismatch at one end, possibly a read error. V usage is TRBV10-3 and J usage is TRBJ2-7, with TRBD2 matching 9 bases. From germline, CDR1 is ENHRY and CDR2 SYGVKD. The CDR3 is 16 amino acids. For the CDR3, the DNA is TGTGCCAGCAGTCCACTCGGGCTAGCGGGGCCCCACGAGCAGTACTTC. Its protein product is CASSPLGLAGPHEQYF.

This clonotype was seen ten or more times. This chain joins TRBV7-2 and TRBJ2-5, with D possibly TRBD2 on 5 matching bases. Trimming took 1 base from V and 5 from J, leaving 11 bases between them. In germline, CDR1 is SGHTA, CDR2 FQGNSA. The CDR3 consists of 14 residues. CDR3 loop: CASSLGGFRETQYF. Here the CDR3 DNA reads TGTGCCAGCAGCTTAGGAGGGTTCAGGGAGACCCAGTACTTC. Looking up the rest from reference TRBV7-2 and TRBJ2-5 gives the full variable domain: GAGVSQSPSNKVTEKGKDVELRCDPISGHTALYWYRQSLGQGLEFLIYFQGNSAPDKSGLPSDRFSAERTGGSVSTLTIQRTQQEDSAVYLCASSLGGFRETQYFGPGTRLLVL.

The rearrangement joins TRBV7-9 to TRBJ2-5; perhaps TRBD2 as D (5 bases). Trimming took off 2 bases at V and 3 bases at J, with 10 bases between the two ends. The CDR3 contains 14 residues. Germline V lookup: CDR1 SEHNR, CDR2 FQNEAQ (reference sequence). CDR3 bases: TGTGCCAGCAGCTTACAAGAGGGAGAAGAGACCCAGTACTTC. Its protein product is CASSLQEGEETQYF.

This clonotype was detected many times. The gene calls are TRBV7-9 and TRBJ1-2; D not certain. CDR1 is SEHNR and CDR2 is FQNEAQ in the germline V gene (reference sequence). V lost 0 bases and J lost 8, with 13 bases in between. This CDR3 is built from 14 residues. The CDR3 sequence is CASSLAMTKGGYTF. The CDR3 DNA follows: TGTGCCAGCAGCTTAGCGATGACAAAAGGGGGCTACACCTTC.

This clonotype has a handful of counts. The CDR3, as DNA: TGTGCCAGTAGTATTGGGTACGTGGGGACTGAAGCTTTCTTT. Encoded protein: CASSIGYVGTEAFF. J is TRBJ1-1 and V is TRBV19, with no clear D. CDR3 length equals 14 residues. Germline CDR1 LNHDA, CDR2 SQIVND (reference sequence). The V end was cut by 3 bases, the J end by 5 bases, with 13 bases between.

This chain joins TRBV5-1 and TRBJ1-2; TRBD1 is a possible D gene (6 bases). The V gene's germline CDR1 is SGHRS and CDR2 YFSETQ. Trimming stripped 0 bases from V and 5 bases from J, with 8 bases between. This CDR3 has 13 residues. The DNA of the CDR3 is TGCGCCAGCAGCTTGGCAGGGGAGTATGGCTACACCTTC. Translated: CASSLAGEYGYTF. Drawing the rest from reference TRBV5-1 and TRBJ1-2, the complete variable domain is KAGVTQTPRYLIKTRGQQVTLSCSPISGHRSVSWYQQTPGQGLQFLFEYFSETQRNKGNFPGRFSGRQFSNSRSEMNVSTLELGDSALYLCASSLAGEYGYTFGSGTRLTVV.

This clonotype was seen many times. This chain uses TRBV20-1 with TRBJ2-5, with no clear D. The V end lost 2 bases, the J end lost 2 bases, and 6 bases lay between the germline ends. The V gene's germline CDR1 is DFQATT and CDR2 SNEGSKA (reference sequence). The CDR3 extends over 12 amino acids. CDR3 in DNA: TGCAGTGCTAGACCCGATCAAGAGACCCAGTACTTC. This gives the protein CSARPDQETQYF.

This clonotype occurred many times. The J gene is TRBJ1-6, the V gene TRBV7-3; perhaps TRBD1 as D (5 bases). CDR1 and CDR2 (germline): SGHTA, FQGTGA. The CDR3 runs 15 residues. V was pared by 3 bases and J by 9 bases, with 15 bases between. The CDR3 nucleotides are TGTGCCAGCAGCTTGGAAGGGGCGCGAGGTTCACCCCTCCACTTT. Its protein product is CASSLEGARGSPLHF.

The chain has TRBV2 and TRBJ1-1, with D perhaps TRBD1 (5 bases). The V gene's germline CDR1 is SNHLY and CDR2 FYNNEI. The CDR3 extends over 14 amino acids. The ends were cut back, 5 bases at V and 1 base at J, with 11 bases in the middle. CDR3 in DNA: TGTGCCAGCAGTACGGGGGTTCAGAACACTGAAGCTTTCTTT. It yields the protein CASSTGVQNTEAFF.

The chain uses TRBV10-3 and TRBJ1-2; maybe TRBD1 (5 bases). The CDR3 totals 13 residues. Trimming cost V 4 bases and J 11 bases, with 17 bases left between them. Germline CDR1 ENHRY, CDR2 SYGVKD. The chain's CDR3 is CAISGTPLGGYTF. DNA for the CDR3: TGTGCCATCAGTGGGACACCTCTCGGGGGTTACACCTTC.

This clonotype was counted ten times or more. The CDR3 region is CASSYTGTGYYEQYF. CDR3 coding DNA: TGTGCCAGCAGTTATACCGGGACAGGATACTACGAGCAGTACTTC. This chain joins TRBV7-9 and TRBJ2-7; 8 bases match TRBD1. Germline CDR1 SEHNR, CDR2 FQNEAQ (reference sequence). With 6 bases clipped from V and 3 bases from J, the junction kept 10 bases outside the gene matches. The CDR3 totals 15 residues. Filled out from reference TRBV7-9 and TRBJ2-7, the complete variable domain reads DTGVSQNPRHKITKRGQNVTFRCDPISEHNRLYWYRQTLGQGPEFLTYFQNEAQLEKSRLLSDRFSAERPKGSFSTLEIQRTEQGDSAMYLCASSYTGTGYYEQYFGPGTRLTVT.

This clonotype was detected only a few times. The genes are TRBV2 and TRBJ1-2; D gene ambiguous. The germline CDR1 and CDR2 sequences are SNHLY and FYNNEI. V was clipped by 1 base and J by 2 bases, with 11 bases between them. The CDR3 covers 15 residues. The CDR3 region has the DNA TGTGCCAGCAGTGAAGAGCGACCGGGAAACTATGGCTACACCTTC. This sequence encodes CASSEERPGNYGYTF.

The sample holds many counts of this clonotype. The chain joins TRBV5-1 to TRBJ1-5; D might be TRBD1 (5 bases). The germline V gene encodes CDR1 SGHRS and CDR2 YFSETQ. The CDR3 sequence is 15 residues long. V lost 4 bases to trimming and J lost 4 bases, with 15 bases between them. CDR3 nucleotide sequence: TGCGCCAGCAGCCCTGGGACTGCGGAGAATCAGCCCCAGCATTTT. Protein sequence: CASSPGTAENQPQHF.

In regard to this clonotype: The conserved phenylalanine or tryptophan is not found at the CDR3 terminus, so this likely reflects a read error. The chain carries TRBV7-9 and TRBJ2-5, with D possibly matching TRBD2 (5 bases). Trimming removed 1 base from V and 5 bases from J, with 20 bases in between. Germline CDR1 reads SEHNR; CDR2 reads FQNEAQ (reference sequence). This CDR3 has 17 amino acids. The CDR3 coding sequence is TGTGCCAGCAGCTTAGAGAGTGCGGGCCGGGGTTCGGAGACCCAGTACGTC. Translation: CASSLESAGRGSETQYV.

Points on this clonotype: This may stem from a read error, because a much larger clone lies one nucleotide away. V and J are TRBV5-1 and TRBJ2-5; D may be TRBD2 (6 bases). Germline values: CDR1 SGHRS, CDR2 YFSETQ. The CDR3 extends over 13 amino acids. CDR3 sequence (DNA): TGTGCCAGCAGCTCCCGGGCCAGGGAGGCCCAGTACTTC. Protein: CASSSRAREAQYF.